A single sample is the source of the 20 T cell receptor beta chains below, sequenced in a study of blood T cell repertoires in COVID-19. Profiled with immunoSEQ multiplex PCR; TCRdb holds only in-frame clones, not every one. Of over 250,000 clones in the sample, about 88% were seen once. The sequencing sample was made of peripheral blood. The receptors were gathered from a human donor with COVID-19, enrolled during active disease. The donor label of this sample is uncertain.

This clone was counted between two and nine times. The V call is TRBV19, the J call TRBJ1-5; 8 bases are a match to TRBD1. V shed 0 bases, J shed 4 bases, and the junction held 17 bases outside the gene matches. This CDR3 is 20 amino acids long. The germline V gene encodes CDR1 LNHDA and CDR2 SQIVND (reference sequence). The CDR3 DNA reads TGTGCCAGTAGTATAGATCAACGGACAGGGTATAGTAGGGAGAATCAGCCCCAGCATTTT. It encodes CASSIDQRTGYSRENQPQHF. Using reference TRBV19 and TRBJ1-5 for the parts outside the CDR3, the full variable domain is DGGITQSPKYLFRKEGQNVTLSCEQNLNHDAMYWYRQDPGQGLRLIYYSQIVNDFQKGDIAEGYSVSREKKESFPLTVTSAQKNPTAFYLCASSIDQRTGYSRENQPQHFGDGTRLSIL.

This clone was recorded only once. The chain is built from TRBV5-6 and TRBJ1-2; maybe TRBD1 (6 bases). The V gene lost 2 bases and the J gene lost 7 bases, with 12 bases spanning the gap. CDR1 SGHDT and CDR2 YYEEEE come from the germline V gene. The CDR3 extends over 13 amino acids. CDR3 nucleotides: TGTGCCAGCAGCTTTAACCCCAGGGGTGGCTACACCTTC. Its translation is CASSFNPRGGYTF.

This chain connects TRBV28 to TRBJ2-1; a weak D match, TRBD2 (6 bases). The CDR3 spans 15 residues. From germline, CDR1 is MDHEN and CDR2 SYDVKM. V gave up 5 bases and J gave up 6 bases, with 17 bases separating them. The CDR3 loop reads CASSPPRQGGNEQFF. DNA of the CDR3: TGTGCCAGCAGTCCCCCCCGGCAGGGAGGCAATGAGCAGTTCTTC.

This clone showed up just a few times. V usage is TRBV6-1 and J usage is TRBJ1-2; 8 nucleotides match TRBD1. V lost 3 bases, J lost 4 bases, and 7 bases stayed unmatched. From germline, CDR1 is MNHNS and CDR2 SASEGT. The CDR3 has 15 amino acids. CDR3 DNA: TGTGCCAGCAGTGAGGGGGGACAGGCCTTCTATGGCTACACCTTC. Its protein product is CASSEGGQAFYGYTF.

This clone was counted between two and nine times. Sequence at one end of the junction differs from germline and may be a read error. V gene TRBV7-7 combines with J gene TRBJ2-2, with D hard to call. Germline loops: CDR1 SSHAT, CDR2 FNYEAQ (reference sequence). The CDR3 contains 16 residues. The CDR3 nucleotides read TGTGCTAGCAGCTTAGGGTCCGTGACGGGCACCGGGGAGCTGTTTTTT. It is translated as CASSLGSVTGTGELFF.

The chain uses TRBV6-5 and TRBJ2-5; unclear D gene. CDR1 MNHEY and CDR2 SVGAGI come from the germline V gene. The length of the CDR3 is 12 residues. V lost 6 bases and J lost 1, with 6 bases in between. The CDR3 spells CASRGSQETQYF. CDR3 bases: TGTGCCAGCAGGGGCAGCCAAGAGACCCAGTACTTC.

V gene TRBV9 combines with J gene TRBJ2-1; 10 bases line up with TRBD2. CDR1 is SGDLS, CDR2 YYNGEE, per germline. The CDR3 has 16 amino acids. The J segment lost 6 bases and the V segment lost 4 bases, leaving 10 bases of the junction unmatched. The CDR3 reads CASSPPVLAGSNEQFF. Written as DNA, the CDR3 is TGTGCCAGCAGCCCTCCGGTACTAGCGGGGTCCAATGAGCAGTTCTTC.

The chain recombines TRBV20-1 with TRBJ2-1, with D perhaps TRBD1 (5 bases). The CDR3 is made up of 17 amino acids. Per germline, CDR1 DFQATT and CDR2 SNEGSKA (reference sequence). V was trimmed by 3 bases and J by 0 bases, leaving 18 bases between them. The CDR3 bases are TGCAGTGCTAGTGGGGCCATTGACGGCCGCTCCTACAATGAGCAGTTCTTC. Protein sequence: CSASGAIDGRSYNEQFF.

V gene TRBV19 combines with J gene TRBJ2-3; 9 nucleotides align to TRBD1. This CDR3 is 14 amino acids long. Losses at the gene ends were 9 bases for V and 2 bases for J; bases not matched to a gene: 6. The germline V gene has CDR1 LNHDA and CDR2 SQIVND (reference sequence). CDR3 loop: CASLDRGVTDTQYF. In nucleotides, the CDR3 is TGTGCCAGCCTGGACAGGGGTGTCACAGATACGCAGTATTTT.

In regard to this clone: This CDR3 is also generated by other DNA sequences in the sample. V is TRBV19 and J is TRBJ1-1; D gene uncertain. CDR1 is LNHDA, CDR2 SQIVND, per germline (reference sequence). The CDR3 spans 13 residues. Trimming left V 5 bases short and J 1 base short, with 8 bases between. CDR3 protein: CASSPTQNTEAFF. Written as DNA, the CDR3 is TGTGCCAGTAGTCCCACACAGAACACTGAAGCTTTCTTT. The whole variable domain, filled in from reference TRBV19 and TRBJ1-1, reads DGGITQSPKYLFRKEGQNVTLSCEQNLNHDAMYWYRQDPGQGLRLIYYSQIVNDFQKGDIAEGYSVSREKKESFPLTVTSAQKNPTAFYLCASSPTQNTEAFFGQGTRLTVV.

The chain is built from TRBV27 and TRBJ1-6; D is possibly TRBD1 (5 bases). CDR3 size: 17 residues. The V and J ends lost 6 bases and 7 bases respectively, with 22 bases between them. Germline CDR1 and CDR2: MNHEY and SMNVEV (reference sequence). CDR3 in DNA: TGTGCCAGCAGCCCTGCCCCTCGTGGGACTGAAAATTCACCCCTCCACTTT. Its protein is CASSPAPRGTENSPLHF.

There are a few counts of this clone. V is TRBV19 and J is TRBJ1-1; D is uncertain. Trimming took 8 bases from V and 1 from J, leaving 14 bases between them. CDR1 and CDR2 (germline): LNHDA, SQIVND (reference sequence). This CDR3 has 14 amino acids. CDR3 sequence reads: CASLLSGGNTEAFF. The CDR3, as DNA: TGTGCCAGTTTACTTTCCGGAGGGAACACTGAAGCTTTCTTT.

CDR3 residues: CASSPGDRVGNIQYF. CDR3 bases: TGTGCCAGCAGTCCTGGGGACAGGGTAGGGAACATTCAGTACTTC. The chain links TRBV28 to TRBJ2-4, with TRBD1 identical over 9 bases. The CDR3 consists of 15 residues. Per the germline V gene, CDR1 is MDHEN and CDR2 is SYDVKM. V dropped 5 bases and J dropped 7; count of bases not matched to a gene: 9. Together with reference TRBV28 and TRBJ2-4, the CDR3 gives the full variable domain: DVKVTQSSRYLVKRTGEKVFLECVQDMDHENMFWYRQDPGLGLRLIYFSYDVKMKEKGDIPEGYSVSREKKERFSLILESASTNQTSMYLCASSPGDRVGNIQYFGAGTRLSVL.

The chain carries TRBV7-2 and TRBJ2-7; 11 bases agree with TRBD2. Germline CDR1 reads SGHTA; CDR2 reads FQGNSA. Trimming took 6 bases from V and 1 from J; bases not matched to a gene: 5. The CDR3 spans 15 residues. In nucleotides, the CDR3 is TGTGCCAGCAGTCAGACTAGCGGGGCTTCCTACGAGCAGTACTTC. Amino acids: CASSQTSGASYEQYF.

The V call is TRBV19, the J call TRBJ1-5; 7 nucleotides align to TRBD1. V lost 6 bases to trimming and J lost 9 bases; unmatched junction nucleotides: 8. Germline CDR1 LNHDA, CDR2 SQIVND (reference sequence). The CDR3 is made up of 13 amino acids. The CDR3 region is CASRDRKRSPQHF. The DNA for the CDR3 is TGTGCCAGTAGGGACAGGAAACGTTCGCCCCAGCATTTT.

With respect to this clone: Other DNA variants within this sample encode the same CDR3. V gene TRBV11-2 combines with J gene TRBJ1-5; 7 bases fit TRBD1. The junction had 5 bases not matched to a gene; V was cut back by 5 bases and J by 4 bases. The CDR3 consists of 14 residues. Germline CDR1 is SGHAT and CDR2 is FQNNGV. The CDR3 loop is CASSLDRWNQPQHF. The CDR3 bases are TGTGCCAGCAGCCTGGACAGGTGGAATCAGCCCCAGCATTTT.

The chain has TRBV27 and TRBJ2-7, with D possibly being TRBD2 (6 bases). V lost 7 bases, J lost 0 bases, and 10 bases lay in between. The length of the CDR3 is 13 residues. The V gene's germline CDR1 is MNHEY and CDR2 SMNVEV (reference sequence). CDR3 DNA: TGTGCCAGCATTTCCGGGAGCTCCTACGAGCAGTACTTC. This gives the protein CASISGSSYEQYF.

The chain links TRBV4-3 to TRBJ1-5; D is possibly TRBD1 (6 bases). Per the germline V gene, CDR1 is LGHNA and CDR2 is YSLEER. This CDR3 has 14 residues. Deletions cut 4 bases from V and 3 bases from J, with 10 bases between. The CDR3 DNA sequence: TGCGCCAGCAGCCCAGACAGGCTCAATCAGCCCCAGCATTTT. Protein: CASSPDRLNQPQHF.

This clone was observed once. The chain employs TRBV15 and TRBJ1-2; the D gene is possibly TRBD1 (5 bases). CDR3 size: 17 residues. Trimming took off 0 bases at V and 0 bases at J, with 14 bases between the two ends. Per the germline V gene, CDR1 is LNHNV and CDR2 is YYDKDF (reference sequence). In DNA, the CDR3 is TGTGCCACCAGCAGAGACAGGGTCCTCTTCCCTAACTATGGCTACACCTTC. It specifies CATSRDRVLFPNYGYTF.

This clone turned up a few times. V is TRBV6-5 and J is TRBJ2-7, with D unclear. V was trimmed by 5 bases and J by 2 bases, leaving 13 bases between them. The CDR3 length is 14 residues. Germline V gene sequence: CDR1 MNHEY, CDR2 SVGAGI. The CDR3 DNA follows: TGTGCCAGCAGTCAATCGGGTCCGCCCTACGAGCAGTACTTC. Protein product: CASSQSGPPYEQYF.